Below, 27 T cell receptor beta chains from the same sample are listed, as sequenced in a study of shared clonotypes between healthy human individuals. Sequencing was performed with immunoSEQ multiplex PCR; in TCRdb, only in-frame clones are kept and a portion is missing. The table includes hundreds of thousands of clones, 70% to 80% detected once. Sequenced: PBMCs. The receptors stem from a woman in her 40s in good health. Some clones in this sample may be carry-over from other donors' samples.

On this clone: The junction shows a germline mismatch at one end, possibly a read error. V gene TRBV19 combines with J gene TRBJ1-2; unclear D gene. The CDR3 is 12 amino acids. The germline V gene encodes CDR1 LNHDA and CDR2 SQIVND (reference sequence). The CDR3 nucleotides are TGTGCCAGTAGTATTGAGGAAGGCGGAATCCTCTTC. Encoded protein: CASSIEEGGILF.

On this clone: Other DNA sequences in this sample translate to the same CDR3. The chain recombines TRBV27 with TRBJ2-7, with D perhaps matching TRBD1 (6 bases). Germline lookup yields CDR1 MNHEY and CDR2 SMNVEV (reference sequence). V was pared by 0 bases and J by 6 bases, with 15 bases between. The CDR3 has 15 residues. The CDR3 bases are TGTGCCAGCAGTTTATCAGGGGGATTACGGAGCGAGCAGTACTTC. Translating it yields CASSLSGGLRSEQYF.

With regard to this clone: At the DNA level, this CDR3 is encoded by other sequences in the same sample as well. This chain joins TRBV28 and TRBJ1-1; D might be TRBD1 (5 bases). Germline assignment: CDR1 MDHEN and CDR2 SYDVKM. The CDR3 totals 12 residues. The V end lost 8 bases, the J end lost 1 base, and 8 bases lay between the germline ends. CDR3 in DNA: TGTGCCAGCCGCACAGGGAACACTGAAGCTTTCTTT. Protein: CASRTGNTEAFF.

The chain carries TRBV5-5 and TRBJ1-3; D gene unclear. Germline CDR1 and CDR2: SGHKS and YYEKEE (reference sequence). V shed 0 bases and J shed 0 bases, with 4 bases lying between them. This CDR3 region has 14 residues. The CDR3 is CASSLAGSGNTIYF. CDR3 in DNA: TGTGCCAGCAGCTTGGCGGGCTCTGGAAACACCATATATTTT.

This clone was detected ten times or more. The chain couples TRBV4-3 to TRBJ2-1; 8 nucleotides match TRBD1. J gave up 0 bases and V 4 bases, and 5 bases lay outside the gene matches. This CDR3 comprises 16 residues. CDR1 is LGHNA and CDR2 is YSLEER in the germline V gene. Here the CDR3 DNA reads TGCGCCAGCAGCCCCCACACAGGGGGCTCCTACAATGAGCAGTTCTTC. Translation gives CASSPHTGGSYNEQFF.

This clone was picked up one time. The chain is built from TRBV4-2 and TRBJ1-4; the match to TRBD1 covers 7 bases. The CDR3 totals 15 residues. The germline V gene has CDR1 LGHNA and CDR2 YNFKEQ. V shed 4 bases and J 5 bases; nucleotides not matched to a gene: 7. CDR3 protein: CASSPDGTENEKLFF. The CDR3 DNA reads TGTGCCAGCAGCCCAGACGGGACAGAGAATGAAAAACTGTTTTTT.

The CDR3 DNA reads as TGTGCCAGCAGCACGGGGACGACGGCATACGAGCAGTACTTC. Encoded protein: CASSTGTTAYEQYF. The gene calls are TRBV27 and TRBJ2-7; D possibly uses TRBD1 or TRBD2 (5 bases each). Germline CDR1 and CDR2: MNHEY and SMNVEV (reference sequence). The V gene lost 6 bases and the J gene lost 4 bases, with 16 bases spanning the gap. CDR3 length equals 14 residues.

The chain links TRBV29-1 to TRBJ2-2; 9 bases line up with TRBD2. The CDR3 spans 15 residues. The germline V gene encodes CDR1 SQVTM and CDR2 ANQGSEA. The trim removed 4 bases at V and 2 bases at J, leaving 5 bases unmatched. The CDR3, as DNA: TGCAGCGTTGGAAGTAGCGGGAGTAACACCGGGGAGCTGTTTTTT. Its protein is CSVGSSGSNTGELFF.

The chain employs TRBV28 and TRBJ2-7, with D perhaps matching TRBD1 or TRBD2 (5 bases each). CDR3 length: 15 residues. Trimming took 5 bases from V and 4 from J, leaving 18 bases between them. Germline CDR1 reads MDHEN; CDR2 reads SYDVKM. DNA of the CDR3: TGTGCCAGCAGTCCCGGGACCACGGGATTTTACGAGCAGTACTTC. This encodes CASSPGTTGFYEQYF.

The chain uses TRBV7-2 and TRBJ1-1; 12 bases map to TRBD1. Trimming at V came to 6 bases and at J to 0 bases, leaving 11 bases not matched to a gene. Germline-derived CDR1 and CDR2 are SGHTA and FQGNSA. This CDR3 has 18 amino acids. The CDR3 sequence is CASRSGTGGPMVNTEAFF. The DNA of the CDR3 is TGTGCCAGCAGATCCGGGACAGGGGGCCCGATGGTGAACACTGAAGCTTTCTTT.

With regard to this clone: This may be a read error: a much more frequent sequence differs by one nucleotide. V and J are TRBV6-9 and TRBJ2-1; 9 bases map to TRBD2. This CDR3 is 13 amino acids long. CDR1 and CDR2 (germline): MNHGY, SVAAGI. The CDR3 DNA reads TGCGCCAGCAGAGCGGGAGGTGGCAATGAGCGGTTCTTC. As protein: CASRAGGGNERFF.

This clone was counted once. The chain couples TRBV7-9 to TRBJ1-1; D gene unclear. The germline gives CDR1 SEHNR, CDR2 FQNEAQ (reference sequence). This CDR3 has 13 residues. The V gene lost 1 base and the J gene lost 10 bases, with 13 bases spanning the gap. CDR3 residues: CASSLGDRPGAFF. The CDR3 bases are TGTGCCAGCAGCTTAGGAGACCGACCGGGAGCTTTCTTT.

The V call is TRBV7-2, the J call TRBJ2-7; no clear D. The germline V and J ends were trimmed by 0 bases and 2 bases, with 8 bases remaining between them. This CDR3 has 14 amino acids. The germline CDR1 and CDR2 sequences are SGHTA and FQGNSA. The CDR3 reads CASSLAPAPYEQYF. The CDR3 bases are TGTGCCAGCAGCTTAGCACCAGCGCCCTACGAGCAGTACTTC.

The chain joins TRBV2 to TRBJ1-4, with TRBD1 matching over 7 bases. Trimming removed 8 bases from V and 5 bases from J; junction bases left unmatched: 8. The germline V gene encodes CDR1 SNHLY and CDR2 FYNNEI. The CDR3 loop spans 14 amino acids. The CDR3 coding sequence is TGTGCCAGCTCACCGGGACAGCCCAATGAAAAACTGTTTTTT. Translating gives CASSPGQPNEKLFF.

This clone appeared once. The chain links TRBV11-2 to TRBJ2-7, with 12 positions matching TRBD2. This CDR3 is 18 amino acids long. The germline CDR1 and CDR2 sequences are SGHAT and FQNNGV. V trimming: 1 base; J trimming: 5 bases; junction bases outside the gene matches: 12. The CDR3 region has the DNA TGTGCCAGCAGCTTAGTCGGCCCTGGACTAGCGGGAAGGGACGAGCAGTACTTC. Its translation is CASSLVGPGLAGRDEQYF.

The chain recombines TRBV4-3 with TRBJ2-2, with D unclear. The CDR3 is 13 residues long. The V gene lost 4 bases and the J gene lost 6 bases, with 9 bases spanning the gap. Looked up from germline, CDR1 is LGHNA and CDR2 is YSLEER. DNA of the CDR3: TGCGCCAGCAGCCCCGTAGGCTCCGGGGAGCTGTTTTTT. Translated: CASSPVGSGELFF.

In DNA form, the CDR3 reads TGTGCCTGGAGTGCCGGGACAGAAAGCTCCTACGAGCAGTACTTC. Its protein product is CAWSAGTESSYEQYF. This sequence joins TRBV30 and TRBJ2-7; 7 bases line up with TRBD1. The CDR3 is made up of 15 amino acids. Germline CDR1 reads GTSNPN; CDR2 reads SVGIG (reference sequence). J gave up 0 bases and V 1 base, and 6 bases lay outside the gene matches.

V gene TRBV19 combines with J gene TRBJ1-2; 9 bases agree with TRBD1. The V gene end was trimmed by 6 bases and the J gene end by 7 bases; junction bases not matched to a gene: 6. Germline CDR1 LNHDA, CDR2 SQIVND (reference sequence). The CDR3 consists of 13 residues. The CDR3 spells CASRPGQGGGYTF. The CDR3 nucleotides are TGTGCCAGTAGACCGGGACAGGGAGGTGGCTACACCTTC. The full variable domain, its missing parts supplied by reference TRBV19 and TRBJ1-2, is DGGITQSPKYLFRKEGQNVTLSCEQNLNHDAMYWYRQDPGQGLRLIYYSQIVNDFQKGDIAEGYSVSREKKESFPLTVTSAQKNPTAFYLCASRPGQGGGYTFGSGTRLTVV.

The chain has TRBV7-8 and TRBJ1-1; 8 bases line up with TRBD1. CDR1 and CDR2 from the germline V gene are SGHVS and FQNEAQ. Trimming took 5 bases from V and 8 from J; bases not matched to a gene: 10. The CDR3 extends over 14 amino acids. The DNA of the CDR3 is TGTGCCAGCAGCGGCGGGACAGGCCCCCGGGAAGCTTTCTTT. Protein sequence: CASSGGTGPREAFF.

The rearrangement uses TRBV27 and TRBJ2-7; D not resolved. V was pared by 7 bases and J by 6 bases, with 22 bases between. Germline CDR1 and CDR2: MNHEY and SMNVEV (reference sequence). The CDR3 totals 15 residues. CDR3 DNA: TGTGCCAGCATCAAATGGAACAGAGAAAACCGCGAGCAGTACTTC. The encoded protein is CASIKWNRENREQYF.

The V and J genes are TRBV7-2 and TRBJ2-7, with TRBD2 as a possible D gene (5 bases). The CDR3 consists of 13 residues. Germline-derived CDR1 and CDR2 are SGHTA and FQGNSA. The V end lost 4 bases, the J end lost 4 bases, and 11 bases lay between the germline ends. The CDR3 here is CASSSRGLYEQYF. CDR3 bases: TGTGCCAGCAGCTCCCGTGGACTTTACGAGCAGTACTTC. The full variable domain, its missing parts supplied by reference TRBV7-2 and TRBJ2-7, is GAGVSQSPSNKVTEKGKDVELRCDPISGHTALYWYRQSLGQGLEFLIYFQGNSAPDKSGLPSDRFSAERTGGSVSTLTIQRTQQEDSAVYLCASSSRGLYEQYFGPGTRLTVT.

J is TRBJ1-4 and V is TRBV30; D is perhaps TRBD1 (5 bases). CDR3 length equals 16 residues. CDR1 is GTSNPN, CDR2 SVGIG, per germline (reference sequence). V was trimmed by 2 bases and J by 5 bases, leaving 18 bases between them. The CDR3 is CAWSIPGPSRNEKLFF. In DNA, the CDR3 is TGTGCCTGGAGTATCCCAGGGCCCTCCCGAAATGAAAAACTGTTTTTT. Full variable domain (rest looked up from reference TRBV30 and TRBJ1-4): SQTIHQWPATLVQPVGSPLSLECTVEGTSNPNLYWYRQAAGRGLQLLFYSVGIGQISSEVPQNLSASRPQDRQFILSSKKLLLSDSGFYLCAWSIPGPSRNEKLFFGSGTQLSVL.

The V gene is TRBV28, the J gene TRBJ2-1; 7 bases line up with TRBD2. Germline V gene data show CDR1 as MDHEN and CDR2 as SYDVKM. V was pared by 6 bases and J by 7 bases, with 12 bases of the junction left unmatched. There are 15 residues in the CDR3. This CDR3 is CASSPSISGINEQFF. CDR3 DNA sequence: TGTGCCAGCAGCCCCTCCATCAGCGGGATTAATGAGCAGTTCTTC.

This clone was seen more than once but under ten times. V usage is TRBV18 and J usage is TRBJ2-6; D is possibly TRBD2 (6 bases). V lost 1 base and J lost 0, with 13 bases in between. This CDR3 contains 18 residues. The germline V gene has CDR1 KGHSH and CDR2 LQKENI. As DNA, the CDR3 is TGTGCCAGCTCACCACGCGGGACCGATTTCTCTGGGGCCAACGTCCTGACTTTC. Translating gives CASSPRGTDFSGANVLTF.

Notes on this clone: Distinct nucleotide sequences in the sample also encode this CDR3. The chain carries TRBV2 and TRBJ2-7; D is uncertain. V was shortened by 2 bases and J by 3 bases, with 5 bases between the two germline ends. CDR3 size: 12 residues. Germline V gene data show CDR1 as SNHLY and CDR2 as FYNNEI. The CDR3 DNA reads as TGTGCCAGCAGTGAAAGAAACTACGAGCAGTACTTC. Its translation: CASSERNYEQYF.

J is TRBJ2-3 and V is TRBV7-6; the D gene could be TRBD1 or TRBD2 (5 bases each). The CDR3 sequence is 16 residues long. V lost 0 bases and J 0 bases, leaving 10 bases between the germline ends. Germline V gene sequence: CDR1 SGHVS, CDR2 FNYEAQ. The DNA of the CDR3 is TGTGCCAGCAGCTTAGCGCAGGGACCAAGCACAGATACGCAGTATTTT. Its translation: CASSLAQGPSTDTQYF.

The chain is built from TRBV6-5 and TRBJ2-1; TRBD1 matches at 9 bases. Germline values: CDR1 MNHEY, CDR2 SVGAGI. With V trimmed by 4 bases and J by 3 bases, 4 bases remained unmatched. CDR3 length: 15 amino acids. This CDR3 is CASSSETGGYNEQFF. The CDR3 bases are TGTGCCAGCAGTTCCGAGACAGGGGGCTACAATGAGCAGTTCTTC.